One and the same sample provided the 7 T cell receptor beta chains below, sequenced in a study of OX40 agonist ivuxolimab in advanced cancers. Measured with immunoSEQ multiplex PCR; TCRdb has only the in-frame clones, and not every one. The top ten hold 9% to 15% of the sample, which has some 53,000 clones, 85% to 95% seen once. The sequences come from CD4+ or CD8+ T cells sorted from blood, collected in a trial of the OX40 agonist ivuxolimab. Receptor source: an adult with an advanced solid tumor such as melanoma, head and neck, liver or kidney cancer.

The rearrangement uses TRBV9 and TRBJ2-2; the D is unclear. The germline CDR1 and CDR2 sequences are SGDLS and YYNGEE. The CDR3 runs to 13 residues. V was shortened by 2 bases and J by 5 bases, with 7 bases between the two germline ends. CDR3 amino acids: CASSVSITGELFF. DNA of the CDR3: TGTGCCAGCAGCGTGAGTATTACCGGGGAGCTGTTTTTT.

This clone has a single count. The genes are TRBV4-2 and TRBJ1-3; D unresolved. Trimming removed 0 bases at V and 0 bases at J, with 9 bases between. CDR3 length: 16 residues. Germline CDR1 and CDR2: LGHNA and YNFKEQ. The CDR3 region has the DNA TGTGCCAGCAGCCAAGACCACCCGGACTCTGGAAACACCATATATTTT. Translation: CASSQDHPDSGNTIYF.

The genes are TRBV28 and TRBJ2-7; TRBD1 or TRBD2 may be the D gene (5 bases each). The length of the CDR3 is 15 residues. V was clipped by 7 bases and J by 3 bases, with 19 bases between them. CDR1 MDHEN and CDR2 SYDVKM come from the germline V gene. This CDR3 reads CASIDSGTANYEQYF. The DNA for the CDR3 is TGTGCCAGCATCGATTCCGGGACGGCGAACTACGAGCAGTACTTC.

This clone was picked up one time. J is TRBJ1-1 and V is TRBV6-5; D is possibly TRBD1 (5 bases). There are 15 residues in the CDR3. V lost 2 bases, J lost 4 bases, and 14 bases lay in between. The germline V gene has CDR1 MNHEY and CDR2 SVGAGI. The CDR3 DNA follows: TGTGCCAGCAGTTACGGGATGGGGGGAAGCACTGAAGCTTTCTTT. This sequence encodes CASSYGMGGSTEAFF.

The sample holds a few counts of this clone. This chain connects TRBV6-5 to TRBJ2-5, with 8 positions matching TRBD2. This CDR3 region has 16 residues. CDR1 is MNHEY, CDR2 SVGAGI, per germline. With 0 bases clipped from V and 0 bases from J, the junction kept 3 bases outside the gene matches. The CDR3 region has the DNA TGTGCCAGCAGTTACTCTGCTAGCGGGTACCAAGAGACCCAGTACTTC. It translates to CASSYSASGYQETQYF.

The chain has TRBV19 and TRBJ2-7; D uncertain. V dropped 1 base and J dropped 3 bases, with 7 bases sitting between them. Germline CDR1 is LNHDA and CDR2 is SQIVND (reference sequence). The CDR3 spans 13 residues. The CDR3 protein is CASSIAASYEQYF. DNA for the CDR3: TGTGCCAGTAGTATAGCGGCTAGCTACGAGCAGTACTTC.

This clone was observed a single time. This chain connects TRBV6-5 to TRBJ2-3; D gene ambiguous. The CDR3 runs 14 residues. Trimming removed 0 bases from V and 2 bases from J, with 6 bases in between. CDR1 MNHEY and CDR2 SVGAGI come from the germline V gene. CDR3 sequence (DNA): TGTGCCAGCAGTTACTCGACCGACACAGATACGCAGTATTTT. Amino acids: CASSYSTDTDTQYF.